The rows below give T cell receptor beta chains drawn from one sample of a study of T cells generated in artificial thymic organoids. These receptors lack a known antigen. TCRdb reprocessed the 5' RACE reads via MiXCR and lists one record per CDR3 protein. The sample holds 6,000 to 8,000 distinct CDR3 sequences, about 24% seen once. Sequencing was done on a sample of naive CD8+ T cells grown in artificial thymic organoids from cord blood stem and progenitor cells. All receptors derive from a human donor who gave cord blood stem cells for thymic organoid culture, a cardiac surgery patient who gave postnatal thymus, or a blood donor (not recorded which). Both conserved end residues are part of each CDR3. The order of the fields is D gene, V gene, clone size, CDR3 protein. The D gene is left open where the match is weak. Only part of the rows carry a size: once, few, many, or a class if the clone is expanded.

D: TRBD1
V: TRBV29-1
size: NA
CDR3: CSARRTGQEQYF

D: NA
V: TRBV14
size: NA
CDR3: CASSQAPLNNEQFF

D: NA
V: TRBV6-2/TRBV6-3
size: medium-sized
CDR3: CASSWSEKLFF

D: NA
V: TRBV24-1
size: few
CDR3: CATSDLEGDRFDTQYF

D: TRBD1
V: TRBV5-1
size: NA
CDR3: CASSLWTGGEQYF

D: TRBD1
V: TRBV9
size: medium-sized
CDR3: CASSVGPLGQRAGYTF

D: NA
V: TRBV7-9
size: medium-sized
CDR3: CASSLEGDTQYF

D: TRBD2
V: TRBV9
size: NA
CDR3: CASSVFGGGSTDTQYF

D: NA
V: TRBV6-1
size: NA
CDR3: CASRELGSNQPQHF

D: NA
V: TRBV12-3/TRBV12-4
size: medium-sized
CDR3: CASSSTPDTQYF

D: NA
V: TRBV18
size: NA
CDR3: CASSPPRDRSQPQHF

D: TRBD1
V: TRBV4-2
size: NA
CDR3: CASSQERGRYAGANVLTF

D: TRBD1
V: TRBV6-1
size: few
CDR3: CASSPSGTVNYGYTF

D: NA
V: TRBV28
size: few
CDR3: CASSFLIGQTGTEDTEAFF

D: NA
V: TRBV3-1
size: NA
CDR3: CASSQKGGQWAYNEQFF

D: TRBD2
V: TRBV4-1
size: medium-sized
CDR3: CASSRSGGQRTDTQYF

D: TRBD2
V: TRBV20-1
size: NA
CDR3: CSAGTSGGCTDTQYF

D: TRBD2
V: TRBV5-1
size: medium-sized
CDR3: CASSFAGGEEQYF

D: NA
V: TRBV6-6
size: NA
CDR3: CASRCGLGTEAFF

D: TRBD1
V: TRBV20-1
size: NA
CDR3: CSEMDRGRQPQHF

D: TRBD1
V: TRBV5-6
size: NA
CDR3: CASSLVGQGGLYNEQFF

D: TRBD1
V: TRBV12-3/TRBV12-4
size: NA
CDR3: CASSQTGPSYNSPLHF

D: NA
V: TRBV6-5
size: NA
CDR3: CASSCSGLYGYTF

D: TRBD1
V: TRBV6-1
size: few
CDR3: CASRRQGRSYEQYF

D: TRBD1
V: TRBV6-6
size: few
CDR3: CASSRQGASGYTF

D: TRBD1
V: TRBV7-4
size: NA
CDR3: CASSPDRAAHENTEAFF

D: NA
V: TRBV10-3
size: medium-sized
CDR3: CAISEVGIAEAFF

D: NA
V: TRBV5-1
size: medium-sized
CDR3: CASSQWSHTEAFF

D: TRBD1
V: TRBV5-4
size: NA
CDR3: CASSSGTGCKNTEAFF

D: TRBD1
V: TRBV2
size: NA
CDR3: CASQNRGQETQYF

D: NA
V: TRBV4-1
size: large
CDR3: CASSQVGRRPEKLFF

D: NA
V: TRBV20-1
size: NA
CDR3: CSARDLGGWETQYF

D: NA
V: TRBV28
size: few
CDR3: CASSLGLIYGYTF

D: TRBD1
V: TRBV18
size: NA
CDR3: CASSPATGATEAFF

D: TRBD1
V: TRBV15
size: medium-sized
CDR3: CATSRARDRGVYF

D: NA
V: TRBV5-6
size: NA
CDR3: CASSLGGQGYEQYF

D: NA
V: TRBV21-1
size: few
CDR3: CASSKGGGNSPLHF

D: TRBD1
V: TRBV28
size: NA
CDR3: CASRFPGQGHTEAFF

D: NA
V: TRBV6-6
size: large
CDR3: CASSYCLWGNGYTF

D: TRBD1
V: TRBV6-1
size: medium-sized
CDR3: CASSEAGGDYGYTF

D: TRBD1
V: TRBV6-2/TRBV6-3
size: few
CDR3: CASSYPLRPGQGRRYANQPQHF

D: NA
V: TRBV12-3/TRBV12-4
size: NA
CDR3: CASRGGGTYQPQHF

D: NA
V: TRBV7-9
size: NA
CDR3: CASSLVERRGTEAFF

D: TRBD2
V: TRBV4-2
size: medium-sized
CDR3: CASSLGLAGFYYNEQFF

D: TRBD2
V: TRBV4-1
size: few
CDR3: CASSRFGGGRKNIQYF

D: TRBD1
V: TRBV2
size: medium-sized
CDR3: CASSRQGRKNEQYF